This T cell receptor (beta chain) was identified during a study of control samples from healthy donors and cancer patients. The V gene end was trimmed by 2 bases and the J gene end by 2 bases; junction bases not matched to a gene: 3. The CDR3 runs to 15 residues. Germline V gene lookup returns CDR1 MNHNS and CDR2 SASEGT. TCRdb keeps only in-frame clones here, not all; method: immunoSEQ multiplex PCR. The sample yields around 150,000 clones, approximately 94% seen once. The rearrangement links TRBV6-1 to TRBJ1-2; 9 bases agree with TRBD1. Material: blood. This clonotype originated in a woman aged 40 to 55 in good health. The CDR3 is CASSESGQGNYGYTF. In nucleotides, the CDR3 is TGTGCCAGCAGTGAATCGGGACAGGGAAACTATGGCTACACCTTC.